Sequencing of this TCR beta chain was carried out in a study of T cell responses to AZD1222 COVID-19 vaccine. Whole-study findings and limits: Only a handful of AZD1222 recipients, more than 5 in all, had baseline seropositivity.

A few counts support this clone. The antigen is not known. Sequenced by immunoSEQ multiplex PCR; TCRdb stores in-frame clones only, minus some. This table holds around 170,000 clones, 80% to 95% found once. This sequence was found in an adult who received the AZD1222 COVID-19 vaccine. This sample comprised peripheral blood, obtained 28 days after the second AZD1222 dose.

DNA of the CDR3: TGCGCCAGCAGCTTAAGCCCCCGGGGCGACACCGGGGAGCTGTTTTTT. Amino acid sequence: CASSLSPRGDTGELFF. The chain carries TRBV5-1 and TRBJ2-2, with D perhaps TRBD1 or TRBD2 (5 bases each). Germline V gene lookup returns CDR1 SGHRS and CDR2 YFSETQ. V was shortened by 2 bases and J by 3 bases, with 14 bases between the two germline ends. The CDR3 has 16 amino acids.